The present entry profiles one T cell receptor beta chain with its context. As yet, its antigen is unknown. Germline V gene lookup returns CDR1 SEHNR and CDR2 FQNEAQ (reference sequence). CDR3 length: 11 residues. The table came from immunoSEQ multiplex PCR; TCRdb's copy has only in-frame clones and leaves some out. Among over 50,000 clones, about 83% were seen once, and the ten largest hold 0.7%. The data originate from a study of OX40 agonist ivuxolimab in advanced cancers. Study conclusions and caveats: Among expanded peripheral T cells, antigen specificity went undetermined.

V gene TRBV7-9 combines with J gene TRBJ2-5; D is unclear. Judging by the DNA end, TRBJ2-7 fits better; the J call may be wrong. The receptor's source is an adult with an advanced solid tumor such as melanoma, head and neck, liver or kidney cancer. This sample comprised CD4+ or CD8+ T cells sorted from blood, obtained in a trial of the OX40 agonist ivuxolimab. In DNA, the CDR3 is TGTGCCAGCAGTTTGACGGGCGAGCAGTACTTC. Translating it yields CASSLTGEQYF.